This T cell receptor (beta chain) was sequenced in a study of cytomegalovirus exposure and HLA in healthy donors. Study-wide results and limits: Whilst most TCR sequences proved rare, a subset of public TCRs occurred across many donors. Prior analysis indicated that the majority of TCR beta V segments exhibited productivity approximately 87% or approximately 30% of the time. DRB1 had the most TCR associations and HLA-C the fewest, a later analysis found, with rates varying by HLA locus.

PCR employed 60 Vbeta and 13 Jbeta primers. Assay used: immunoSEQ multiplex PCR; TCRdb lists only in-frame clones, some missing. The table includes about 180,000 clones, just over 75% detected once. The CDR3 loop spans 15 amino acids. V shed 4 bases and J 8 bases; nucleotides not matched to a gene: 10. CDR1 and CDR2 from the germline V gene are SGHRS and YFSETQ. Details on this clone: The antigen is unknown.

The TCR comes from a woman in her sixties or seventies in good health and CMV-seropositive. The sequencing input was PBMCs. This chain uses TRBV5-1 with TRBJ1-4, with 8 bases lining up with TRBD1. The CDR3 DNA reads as TGCGCCAGCAGCGCCCTTGGACAGGGCGGAGAAAAACTGTTTTTT. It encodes CASSALGQGGEKLFF.